This entry features one T cell receptor beta chain sequence. Its antigen is still unknown. The data derive from a study of T cell responses to AZD1222 COVID-19 vaccine. Study conclusions and caveats: It was only six AZD1222 recipients who were seropositive at baseline. Donor demographics were predominantly white British with a female majority; clonal diversity may be underestimated. Dominant CD4 TCR responses targeted spike regions 160-218 and 743-854.

Generated by immunoSEQ multiplex PCR, the TCRdb table keeps only in-frame clones and is missing some. The table includes 150,000 to 200,000 clones, around 86% detected once. This CDR3 has 11 residues. With 0 bases removed from V and 6 bases from J, the gap between germline ends came to 2 bases. The origin of this receptor is an adult in good health. This chain uses TRBV12-3 or TRBV12-4 with TRBJ1-1; no firm D call. This material consisted of peripheral blood, taken on day 0 of MenACWY control vaccination. CDR3 in DNA: TGTGCCAGCAGTTTAGCGGCTGAAGCTTTCTTT. It codes for CASSLAAEAFF.